This T cell receptor beta chain was recorded in a study of cytomegalovirus exposure and HLA in healthy donors. Germline CDR1 and CDR2: SGHNT and YENEEA. The V end was cut by 5 bases, the J end by 0 bases, with 10 bases between. The length of the CDR3 is 15 residues. The PCR used 60 Vbeta and 13 Jbeta primers. Assay used: immunoSEQ multiplex PCR; TCRdb lists only in-frame clones, some missing. Its table lists approximately 70,000 clones. Sample: PBMCs. The J gene is TRBJ2-2, the V gene TRBV11-3; the D gene is possibly TRBD1 (5 bases). The sequence was collected from a woman in her forties in good health and CMV-seropositive. The DNA for the CDR3 is TGTGCCAGCAGCCGGACACATACGAACACCGGGGAGCTGTTTTTT. Its translation is CASSRTHTNTGELFF.